These T cell receptor beta chains were read from a single sample in a study of blood T cell repertoires in COVID-19. Profiled with immunoSEQ multiplex PCR; TCRdb holds only in-frame clones, not every one. The sample yields some 250,000 clones, about 90% seen once. The sequenced sample was PBMCs or T cells enriched from blood (not recorded which). These receptors came from a human donor in a cohort exposed to, infected with or recovered from COVID-19 (not recorded which). The donor label of this sample is uncertain. Both conserved end residues are part of each CDR3. The D gene is left open where the match is weak. Some rows mark clone size as missing; the rest say once, few, many or name a class of expanded clone.

D: TRBD2; size: .; J: TRBJ2-3; V: TRBV7-2; CDR3: CASSPLMGGTSGTDTQYF; DNA: TGTGCCAGCAGCCCCCTCATGGGTGGGACTAGCGGAACAGATACGCAGTATTTT
D: TRBD2; size: .; J: TRBJ2-1; V: TRBV7-9; CDR3: CAGLAGAYNEQFF; DNA: TGTGCCGGACTAGCGGGGGCTTACAATGAGCAGTTCTTC
D: .; size: .; J: TRBJ1-4; V: TRBV18; CDR3: CASSSVQPTNEKLFF; DNA: TGTGCCAGCTCATCCGTACAGCCAACTAATGAAAAACTGTTTTTT
D: .; size: .; J: TRBJ1-2; V: TRBV3-1/TRBV3-2; CDR3: CASSQGTAYGYTF; DNA: TGTGCCAGCAGCCAAGGGACAGCCTATGGCTACACCTTC
D: TRBD1; size: .; J: TRBJ2-2; V: TRBV6-5; CDR3: CASSPRDRDTGELFF; DNA: TGTGCCAGCAGTCCACGGGACAGGGACACCGGGGAGCTGTTTTTT
D: TRBD1; size: once; J: TRBJ2-2; V: TRBV19; CDR3: CASSSDRADTGELFF; DNA: TGTGCCAGTAGTAGCGACAGGGCCGATACCGGGGAGCTGTTTTTT
D: .; size: .; J: TRBJ1-5; V: TRBV2; CDR3: CASSRRRQANQPQHF; DNA: TGTGCCAGCAGTCGGAGACGACAGGCCAATCAGCCCCAGCATTTT
D: TRBD2; size: .; J: TRBJ2-1; V: TRBV4-3; CDR3: CASSQRLAGGSSYNEQFF; DNA: TGCGCCAGCAGCCAAAGGCTAGCGGGGGGAAGCTCCTACAATGAGCAGTTCTTC
D: TRBD1; size: .; J: TRBJ2-2; V: TRBV2; CDR3: CASSVNRDRDNTGELFF; DNA: TGTGCCAGCAGTGTTAACCGGGACAGGGATAACACCGGGGAGCTGTTTTTT
D: TRBD1; size: .; J: TRBJ2-5; V: TRBV24-1; CDR3: CATSDFPRDRDQETQYF; DNA: TGTGCCACCAGTGATTTCCCGCGGGACAGGGATCAAGAGACCCAGTACTTC
D: .; size: .; J: TRBJ2-6; V: TRBV20-1; CDR3: CSASGAAGANVLTF; DNA: TGCAGTGCTAGTGGGGCTGCTGGGGCCAACGTCCTGACTTTC
D: .; size: .; J: TRBJ1-2; V: TRBV29-1; CDR3: CSVEPGTNYGYTF; DNA: TGCAGCGTTGAGCCAGGAACTAACTATGGCTACACCTTC
D: .; size: .; J: TRBJ1-1; V: TRBV28; CDR3: CASSLGRAEAFF; DNA: TGTGCCAGCAGTTTAGGGAGGGCTGAAGCTTTCTTT
D: .; size: .; J: TRBJ2-7; V: TRBV7-2; CDR3: CASSLQGGEQYF; DNA: TGTGCCAGCAGCTTACAGGGTGGCGAGCAGTACTTC
D: TRBD1; size: .; J: TRBJ1-4; V: TRBV6-6; CDR3: CASSLPGQGAREKLFF; DNA: TGTGCCAGCAGCCTCCCGGGACAGGGGGCTAGGGAAAAACTGTTTTTT
D: .; size: .; J: TRBJ1-1; V: TRBV18; CDR3: CASSPVPVPRTEAFF; DNA: TGTGCCAGCTCACCAGTCCCCGTCCCTAGGACTGAAGCTTTCTTT
D: .; size: once; J: TRBJ2-2; V: TRBV12-5; CDR3: CASAPPSLMDTGELFF; DNA: TGTGCTAGTGCCCCCCCCTCGCTAATGGACACCGGGGAGCTGTTTTTT
D: .; size: .; J: TRBJ1-1; V: TRBV5-6; CDR3: CASSFSHRNTEAFF; DNA: TGTGCCAGCAGCTTCTCCCACAGGAACACTGAAGCTTTCTTT
D: .; size: once; J: TRBJ1-5; V: TRBV19; CDR3: CASSDQGFNQPQHF; DNA: TGTGCCAGTAGTGATCAGGGATTCAATCAGCCCCAGCATTTT
D: .; size: .; J: TRBJ1-5; V: TRBV18; CDR3: CASSPLQFNQPQHF; DNA: TGTGCCAGCTCACCACTGCAGTTCAATCAGCCCCAGCATTTT
D: .; size: .; J: TRBJ1-4; V: TRBV15; CDR3: CATSSTGQSLGEKLFF; DNA: TGTGCCACCAGCAGTACCGGACAGTCATTAGGTGAAAAACTGTTTTTT
D: .; size: .; J: TRBJ2-2; V: TRBV2; CDR3: CASSDKWAGGELFF; DNA: TGTGCCAGCAGTGATAAGTGGGCTGGCGGGGAGCTGTTTTTT
D: .; size: .; J: TRBJ2-6; V: TRBV19; CDR3: CASTDYPRVGANVLTF; DNA: TGTGCCAGTACCGATTACCCCAGGGTTGGGGCCAACGTCCTGACTTTC
D: TRBD1; size: few; J: TRBJ1-3; V: TRBV2; CDR3: CASRQGTGNTIYF; DNA: TGTGCCAGCAGACAGGGGACTGGAAACACCATATATTTT
D: TRBD2; size: .; J: TRBJ2-5; V: TRBV4-2; CDR3: CASSLTGLADQETQYF; DNA: TGTGCCAGCAGCCTCACGGGACTAGCGGATCAAGAGACCCAGTACTTC
D: TRBD2; size: .; J: TRBJ2-3; V: TRBV5-4; CDR3: CASSLPLGERGGEGTDTQYF; DNA: TGTGCCAGCAGCTTGCCCCTAGGCGAGCGGGGGGGAGAGGGGACAGATACGCAGTATTTT
D: TRBD1; size: .; J: TRBJ1-3; V: TRBV7-9; CDR3: CASSWDRAGNTIYF; DNA: TGTGCCAGCAGCTGGGACAGGGCTGGAAACACCATATATTTT
D: TRBD1; size: .; J: TRBJ1-1; V: TRBV27; CDR3: CASSPWTGVNTEAFF; DNA: TGTGCCAGCAGTCCCTGGACAGGGGTGAACACTGAAGCTTTCTTT
D: .; size: .; J: TRBJ2-7; V: TRBV6-6; CDR3: CASKTIDRRGPYEQYF; DNA: TGTGCCAGCAAAACGATCGACAGACGCGGCCCCTACGAGCAGTACTTC
D: .; size: .; J: TRBJ2-2; V: TRBV24-1; CDR3: CATSARRTGELFF; DNA: TGTGCCACCAGTGCTAGAAGGACCGGGGAGCTGTTTTTT
D: .; size: .; J: TRBJ2-3; V: TRBV7-2; CDR3: CASSPSHSTDTQYF; DNA: TGTGCCAGCAGCCCTAGCCACAGCACAGATACGCAGTATTTT
D: TRBD1; size: .; J: TRBJ1-5; V: TRBV12-5; CDR3: CASGFAQGNQPQHF; DNA: TGTGCTAGTGGTTTTGCACAGGGGAATCAGCCCCAGCATTTT
D: .; size: .; J: TRBJ1-6; V: TRBV7-2; CDR3: CASSLVQGGSYNSPLHF; DNA: TGTGCCAGCAGCTTAGTTCAGGGAGGCTCCTATAATTCACCCCTCCACTTT
D: .; size: many; J: TRBJ2-5; V: TRBV29-1; CDR3: CSVRQDKETQYF; DNA: TGCAGCGTCCGACAGGACAAAGAGACCCAGTACTTC
D: TRBD1; size: once; J: TRBJ2-2; V: TRBV4-2; CDR3: CASSQGQGESGELFF; DNA: TGTGCCAGCAGCCAAGGGCAGGGGGAGTCCGGGGAGCTGTTTTTT
D: .; size: once; J: TRBJ1-1; V: TRBV2; CDR3: CASSGRSEAFF; DNA: TGTGCCAGCAGTGGGAGAAGTGAAGCTTTCTTT
D: .; size: .; J: TRBJ2-2; V: TRBV19; CDR3: CASNGFGTGELFF; DNA: TGTGCCAGTAACGGGTTCGGGACCGGGGAGCTGTTTTTT
D: TRBD2; size: .; J: TRBJ2-1; V: TRBV11-2; CDR3: CASSFGGGNEQFF; DNA: TGTGCCAGCAGCTTCGGGGGGGGGAATGAGCAGTTCTTC
D: .; size: .; J: TRBJ1-2; V: TRBV2; CDR3: CASSADYGYTF; DNA: TGTGCCAGCAGTGCAGACTATGGCTACACCTTC
D: TRBD1; size: few; J: TRBJ1-4; V: TRBV2; CDR3: CASKKSWTGPGGNEKLFF; DNA: TGTGCCAGCAAAAAAAGCTGGACAGGCCCTGGGGGTAATGAAAAACTGTTTTTT
D: .; size: .; J: TRBJ2-7; V: TRBV7-8; CDR3: CASSSRTNYEQYF; DNA: TGTGCCAGCAGCTCCCGGACTAACTACGAGCAGTACTTC
D: TRBD1; size: .; J: TRBJ1-5; V: TRBV19; CDR3: CASSTRDRHQPQHF; DNA: TGTGCCAGTAGTACCCGGGACAGACATCAGCCCCAGCATTTT
D: .; size: .; J: TRBJ2-7; V: TRBV12-3/TRBV12-4; CDR3: CASSFHRVGEQYF; DNA: TGTGCCAGCAGTTTCCACAGGGTTGGCGAGCAGTACTTC
D: .; size: .; J: TRBJ1-1; V: TRBV7-6; CDR3: CASSSQGEAFF; DNA: TGTGCCAGCAGCTCCCAGGGGGAAGCTTTCTTT
D: TRBD2; size: few; J: TRBJ2-5; V: TRBV19; CDR3: CASSPGGLAGRGNQYF; DNA: TGTGCCAGTAGCCCCGGTGGCCTAGCGGGGCGGGGGAACCAGTACTTC
D: .; size: .; J: TRBJ2-1; V: TRBV5-1; CDR3: CASSWRGGDAGYNEQFF; DNA: TGCGCCAGCAGCTGGCGAGGAGGGGACGCAGGGTACAATGAGCAGTTCTTC
D: TRBD1; size: .; J: TRBJ1-6; V: TRBV5-1; CDR3: CASSSGQGEVSPLHF; DNA: TGCGCCAGCAGCTCTGGACAGGGAGAAGTCTCACCCCTCCACTTT
D: TRBD1; size: .; J: TRBJ1-3; V: TRBV7-2; CDR3: CASSLGQGGNTIYF; DNA: TGTGCCAGCAGCTTGGGACAGGGGGGAAACACCATATATTTT
D: TRBD1; size: .; J: TRBJ2-1; V: TRBV4-1; CDR3: CASSPTTGYEQFF; DNA: TGCGCCAGCAGCCCTACGACAGGGTATGAGCAGTTCTTC
D: .; size: .; J: TRBJ1-3; V: TRBV25-1; CDR3: CASSEQGLGSGNTIYF; DNA: TGTGCCAGCAGTGAACAGGGTTTGGGCTCTGGAAACACCATATATTTT
D: .; size: .; J: TRBJ1-1; V: TRBV5-1; CDR3: CASSLWSGGLGNTEAFF; DNA: TGCGCCAGCAGCTTGTGGTCCGGGGGGTTGGGAAACACTGAAGCTTTCTTT